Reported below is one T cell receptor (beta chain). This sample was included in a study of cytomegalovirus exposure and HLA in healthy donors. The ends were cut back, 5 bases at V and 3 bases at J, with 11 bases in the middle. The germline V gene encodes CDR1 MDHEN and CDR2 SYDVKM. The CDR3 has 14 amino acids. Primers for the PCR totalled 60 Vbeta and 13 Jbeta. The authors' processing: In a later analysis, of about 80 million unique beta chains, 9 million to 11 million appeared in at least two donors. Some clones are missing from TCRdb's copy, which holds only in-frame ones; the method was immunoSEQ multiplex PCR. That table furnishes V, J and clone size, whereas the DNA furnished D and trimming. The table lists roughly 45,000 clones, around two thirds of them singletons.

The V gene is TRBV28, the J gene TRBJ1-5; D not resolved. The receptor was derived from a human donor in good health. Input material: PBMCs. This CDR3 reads CASSLTSHNQPQHF. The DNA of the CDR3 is TGTGCCAGCAGTCTTACGAGTCACAATCAGCCCCAGCATTTT.